One and the same sample provided the 7 T cell receptor beta chains below, sequenced in a study of beta chain features in type 1 diabetes. TCRB transcripts that were expressed got sequenced, as all of the isolated RNA had been reverse transcribed. Method: immunoSEQ multiplex PCR; TCRdb's copy keeps in-frame clones and lacks some. The sample holds about 930,000 clones, 15% to 20% seen once. The material sequenced was naive CD4+ T cells from blood. These receptors were obtained from a young woman in good health.

The chain combines TRBV10-3 with TRBJ2-1; D is unclear. Germline CDR1 ENHRY, CDR2 SYGVKD. V gave up 3 bases and J gave up 7 bases, with 10 bases separating them. The CDR3 is 13 amino acids. In nucleotides, the CDR3 is TGTGCCATCAGTGAACAGTTGAGAAATGAGCAGTTCTTC. Amino acid sequence: CAISEQLRNEQFF.

There are a few counts of this clone. The chain is built from TRBV29-1 and TRBJ2-1; 14 nucleotides agree with TRBD2. V lost 4 bases, J lost 6 bases, and 2 bases stayed unmatched. Germline V gene lookup returns CDR1 SQVTM and CDR2 ANQGSEA. The CDR3 totals 14 residues. The CDR3 DNA reads as TGCAGCGTTGCGGGACTAGCGGGAGTCAATGAGCAGTTCTTC. It specifies CSVAGLAGVNEQFF.

The rearrangement joins TRBV9 to TRBJ2-5; D gene uncertain. The V gene lost 3 bases and the J gene lost 5 bases, with 17 bases spanning the gap. CDR1 is SGDLS and CDR2 is YYNGEE in the germline V gene. CDR3 length: 15 amino acids. The DNA for the CDR3 is TGTGCCAGCAGCGCACGCGGAGTTATTATTGAGACCCAGTACTTC. Protein sequence: CASSARGVIIETQYF.

This clone was picked up a small number of times. J is TRBJ2-5 and V is TRBV9; 11 nucleotides align to TRBD2. The CDR3 contains 15 residues. V lost 3 bases to trimming and J lost 3 bases; unmatched junction nucleotides: 4. Germline loops: CDR1 SGDLS, CDR2 YYNGEE. The CDR3 reads CASSDETSGKETQYF. As DNA, the CDR3 is TGTGCCAGCAGCGACGAGACTAGCGGGAAAGAGACCCAGTACTTC. Based on the CDR3 plus reference TRBV9 and TRBJ2-5, the full variable domain is DSGVTQTPKHLITATGQRVTLRCSPRSGDLSVYWYQQSLDQGLQFLIQYYNGEERAKGNILERFSAQQFPDLHSELNLSSLELGDSALYFCASSDETSGKETQYFGPGTRLLVL.

To note about this clone: The identical CDR3 is also encoded by other nucleotide sequences in the sample. The chain is built from TRBV7-9 and TRBJ2-1, with TRBD1 as a possible D gene (5 bases). In germline, CDR1 is SEHNR, CDR2 FQNEAQ (reference sequence). This CDR3 is 17 amino acids long. V shed 5 bases and J shed 2 bases, with 19 bases lying between them. The CDR3 sequence is CASSLLPQTAPYNEQFF. The CDR3 nucleotides read TGTGCCAGCAGCCTCCTGCCGCAGACAGCACCCTACAATGAGCAGTTCTTC.

This clone has only a few counts. The chain couples TRBV28 to TRBJ2-1; 9 nucleotides line up with TRBD1. The CDR3 is 14 residues long. The germline gives CDR1 MDHEN, CDR2 SYDVKM. V shed 7 bases and J 8 bases; nucleotides not matched to a gene: 9. CDR3 nucleotides: TGTGCCAGCACCAGCGGACAGGGGTCCGATGAGCAGTTCTTC. Translated, it gives CASTSGQGSDEQFF.

The chain is built from TRBV29-1 and TRBJ2-1, with 9 bases fitting TRBD2. The V and J ends lost 7 bases and 4 bases, in that order; junction bases with no gene match: 14. The germline gives CDR1 SQVTM, CDR2 ANQGSEA. This CDR3 spans 16 amino acids. As DNA, the CDR3 is TGCAGCGCCTCGCCGGGGACTAGCTGGGGGTACAATGAGCAGTTCTTC. Its translation: CSASPGTSWGYNEQFF.